This T cell receptor (beta chain) appears in the sequencing data of a study of T cell responses to AZD1222 COVID-19 vaccine. The study, taken as a whole, reports: Donors, mostly white British, included more females; clonal diversity was possibly underestimated. An increase in Spike-specific TCR breadth and depth was observed after two AZD1222 doses. Researchers took repertoire samples only after the peak T cell response had come.

Sequenced by immunoSEQ multiplex PCR; TCRdb stores in-frame clones only, minus some. The sample consists of about 130,000 clones, roughly 90% of them appearing once. Comments on this clone: Its antigen is unknown.

The ends were cut back, 0 bases at V and 3 bases at J, with 8 bases in the middle. The CDR3 is 14 residues long. CDR1 and CDR2 (germline): SGHTA, FQGNSA. The source was peripheral blood, collected on day 0 of AZD1222 vaccination. V gene TRBV7-2 combines with J gene TRBJ1-2; no reliable D call. The sequence was obtained from an adult in good health. CDR3 nucleotides: TGTGCCAGCAGCTTAGCTGGGTCTGACTATGGCTACACCTTC. This gives the protein CASSLAGSDYGYTF.